Below, 27 T cell receptor beta chains from the same sample are listed, as sequenced in a study of blood T cell repertoires in COVID-19. Profiled with immunoSEQ multiplex PCR; TCRdb holds only in-frame clones, not every one. The table records a few hundred thousand clones, roughly 89% of them present only once. The sample consisted of peripheral blood. These receptor sequences come from a woman aged 40 to 50 who had recovered from COVID-19.

This clone was detected once. The CDR3 loop reads CSVRQGKNTGELFF. As DNA, the CDR3 is TGCAGCGTGCGACAGGGGAAGAACACCGGGGAGCTGTTTTTT. The chain has TRBV29-1 and TRBJ2-2; TRBD1 matches at 8 bases. Germline assignment: CDR1 SQVTM and CDR2 ANQGSEA. Trimming cost V 6 bases and J 1 base; bases outside gene matches: 4. The CDR3 spans 14 residues.

The count of this clone is one. The chain combines TRBV24-1 with TRBJ2-5; maybe TRBD2 (5 bases). Looked up from germline, CDR1 is KGHDR and CDR2 is SFDVKD. Trimming removed 8 bases from V and 5 bases from J, with 23 bases in between. CDR3 size: 16 residues. CDR3 nucleotides: TGTGCCACCATCAATTCTGTGGGAGCCTTGAAGGAGACCCAGTACTTC. Its translation: CATINSVGALKETQYF.

V and J are TRBV7-2 and TRBJ2-3; TRBD2 matches at 9 bases. This CDR3 is 16 amino acids long. The V gene end was trimmed by 5 bases and the J gene end by 2 bases; junction bases not matched to a gene: 8. CDR1 is SGHTA and CDR2 is FQGNSA in the germline V gene. In DNA form, the CDR3 reads TGTGCCAGCAGCCCAAGGCTAGCGGGGTCCACAGATACGCAGTATTTT. This sequence encodes CASSPRLAGSTDTQYF.

The V call is TRBV24-1, the J call TRBJ2-7; TRBD2 is a possible D gene (7 bases). Germline CDR1 is KGHDR and CDR2 is SFDVKD. The CDR3 contains 14 residues. V lost 4 bases and J lost 6, with 15 bases in between. CDR3 region: CATSDHSGGSEQYF. CDR3 nucleotide sequence: TGTGCCACCAGTGACCACTCGGGGGGCAGCGAGCAGTACTTC.

The V and J genes are TRBV12-3 or TRBV12-4 and TRBJ2-7; D possibly corresponds to TRBD2 (6 bases). Trimming left V 6 bases short and J 4 bases short, with 13 bases between. There are 13 residues in the CDR3. Here the CDR3 DNA reads TGTGCCAGCAGCCGCTCGGGAGCGTACGAGCAGTACTTC. Protein product: CASSRSGAYEQYF.

The chain couples TRBV5-1 to TRBJ2-1; 12 bases line up with TRBD2. The V gene's germline CDR1 is SGHRS and CDR2 YFSETQ. V lost 4 bases to trimming and J lost 5 bases; unmatched junction nucleotides: 7. The CDR3 contains 16 residues. The CDR3 sequence is CASSQPGLAGDNEQFF. CDR3 DNA: TGCGCCAGCAGCCAGCCGGGACTAGCGGGCGACAATGAGCAGTTCTTC.

The chain has TRBV3-1 (or the pseudogene TRBV3-2) and TRBJ2-3; 9 nucleotides line up with TRBD2. The germline V gene has CDR1 LGHDT and CDR2 YNNKEL (reference sequence). The CDR3 is made up of 16 amino acids. V shed 1 base and J 2 bases; nucleotides not matched to a gene: 4. This chain's CDR3 is CASSQGLAGDTDTQYF. The CDR3 nucleotides read TGTGCCAGCAGCCAAGGTTTAGCGGGAGACACAGATACGCAGTATTTT.

The chain recombines TRBV10-2 with TRBJ2-1; 10 bases are shared with TRBD2. This CDR3 contains 16 residues. V lost 4 bases, J lost 1 base, and 4 bases stayed unmatched. Germline-derived CDR1 and CDR2 are WSHSY and SAAADI. The CDR3 protein is CASSGSGRASYNEQFF. DNA for the CDR3: TGCGCCAGCAGTGGAAGCGGGAGGGCTTCCTACAATGAGCAGTTCTTC.

V usage is TRBV2 and J usage is TRBJ1-1; D ambiguous. The CDR3 has 13 residues. Germline V CDR1 and CDR2: SNHLY, FYNNEI. The ends were cut back, 6 bases at V and 2 bases at J, with 10 bases in the middle. CDR3 sequence: CASRDTTNTEAFF. The CDR3 nucleotides are TGTGCCAGCAGAGACACGACAAACACTGAAGCTTTCTTT.

This clone was observed a few times. In nucleotides, the CDR3 is TGTGCCAGCAGCCCATCCCCGGACAGGGGTTTCCGAGAGCAGTACTTC. Translated, it gives CASSPSPDRGFREQYF. This chain connects TRBV27 to TRBJ2-7; 9 bases fit TRBD1. This CDR3 has 16 amino acids. Losses at the gene ends were 6 bases for V and 7 bases for J; bases not matched to a gene: 16. The germline V gene has CDR1 MNHEY and CDR2 SMNVEV (reference sequence).

V and J are TRBV3-1 (or the pseudogene TRBV3-2) and TRBJ2-5, with a tentative D call TRBD1 (6 bases). CDR1 and CDR2 from the germline V gene are LGHDT and YNNKEL (reference sequence). V gave up 0 bases and J gave up 5 bases, with 7 bases separating them. The CDR3 is 13 amino acids. CDR3 loop: CASSQEGAETQYF. CDR3 DNA sequence: TGTGCCAGCAGCCAAGAGGGGGCGGAGACCCAGTACTTC.

V usage is TRBV12-3 or TRBV12-4 and J usage is TRBJ2-2, with a possible D match to TRBD2 (6 bases). The germline V and J ends were trimmed by 6 bases and 7 bases, with 12 bases remaining between them. The CDR3 is 13 residues long. Here the CDR3 reads CASRTREVGELFF. In nucleotides, the CDR3 is TGTGCCAGCAGAACCAGGGAGGTCGGGGAGCTGTTTTTT.

This clone came up once. The chain recombines TRBV28 with TRBJ2-5; 11 positions agree with TRBD2. Germline V gene lookup returns CDR1 MDHEN and CDR2 SYDVKM. The CDR3 covers 16 residues. Trimming removed 3 bases from V and 0 bases from J; junction bases left unmatched: 3. CDR3 bases: TGTGCCAGCAGTTTCGGACTAGCGGGTTACCAAGAGACCCAGTACTTC. Translation gives CASSFGLAGYQETQYF.

V is TRBV5-1 and J is TRBJ2-5; 7 bases fit TRBD1. This CDR3 is built from 15 residues. Germline V gene sequence: CDR1 SGHRS, CDR2 YFSETQ. V lost 4 bases, J lost 1 base, and 7 bases stayed unmatched. The CDR3 loop is CASSRTGQSQETQYF. CDR3 bases: TGCGCCAGCAGCCGTACGGGACAGTCCCAAGAGACCCAGTACTTC.

This chain links TRBV9 with TRBJ2-1; TRBD2 matches 13 bases. CDR1 SGDLS and CDR2 YYNGEE come from the germline V gene. The CDR3 contains 16 residues. The trim removed 4 bases at V and 4 bases at J, leaving 5 bases unmatched. The CDR3 sequence: CASSPGTSGTYNEQFF. The CDR3, as DNA: TGTGCCAGCAGCCCTGGGACTAGCGGGACGTACAATGAGCAGTTCTTC.

V usage is TRBV3-1 (or the pseudogene TRBV3-2) and J usage is TRBJ2-1; a weak D match, TRBD2 (6 bases). CDR1 is LGHDT and CDR2 is YNNKEL in the germline V gene (reference sequence). Deletions cut 3 bases from V and 9 bases from J, with 9 bases between. The CDR3 spans 12 residues. The CDR3 reads CASSHSGLEQFF. The DNA for the CDR3 is TGTGCCAGCAGCCACTCGGGACTTGAGCAGTTCTTC.

Concerning this clone: The same CDR3 is also encoded by other DNA sequences in this sample. J is TRBJ2-1 and V is TRBV7-3, with 13 nucleotides matching TRBD2. V was pared by 4 bases and J by 7 bases, with 4 bases of the junction left unmatched. The CDR3 consists of 15 residues. Germline lookup yields CDR1 SGHTA and CDR2 FQGTGA. CDR3 amino acids: CASSSGLAGTNEQFF. Written as DNA, the CDR3 is TGTGCCAGCAGCTCGGGACTAGCGGGAACTAATGAGCAGTTCTTC. The whole variable domain, remainder taken from reference TRBV7-3 and TRBJ2-1, is GAGVSQTPSNKVTEKGKYVELRCDPISGHTALYWYRQSLGQGPEFLIYFQGTGAADDSGLPNDRFFAVRPEGSVSTLKIQRTERGDSAVYLCASSSGLAGTNEQFFGPGTRLTVL.

The chain recombines TRBV7-9 with TRBJ2-7; 7 bases match TRBD1. This CDR3 has 13 residues. J was trimmed by 3 bases and V by 5 bases; bases with no gene match: 4. The V gene's germline CDR1 is SEHNR and CDR2 FQNEAQ (reference sequence). CDR3 nucleotide sequence: TGTGCCAGCAGCCCCCGGACAGGCTACGAGCAGTACTTC. Its translation: CASSPRTGYEQYF. The entire variable domain, with the rest obtained from reference TRBV7-9 and TRBJ2-7, is as follows: DTGVSQNPRHKITKRGQNVTFRCDPISEHNRLYWYRQTLGQGPEFLTYFQNEAQLEKSRLLSDRFSAERPKGSFSTLEIQRTEQGDSAMYLCASSPRTGYEQYFGPGTRLTVT.

The gene calls are TRBV25-1 and TRBJ1-1, with D tentatively TRBD1 (5 bases). The CDR3 is made up of 15 amino acids. The V end was cut by 5 bases, the J end by 4 bases, with 17 bases between. Per the germline V gene, CDR1 is MGHDK and CDR2 is SYGVNS. The CDR3 coding sequence is TGTGCCAGCAGTCCACCCCGGGGGGTTGGCACTGAAGCTTTCTTT. Translated: CASSPPRGVGTEAFF.

V and J are TRBV4-1 and TRBJ2-5, with TRBD1 as a possible D gene (7 bases). Trimming removed 0 bases at V and 0 bases at J, with 14 bases between. The germline V gene has CDR1 MGHRA and CDR2 YSYEKL. The CDR3 spans 17 residues. CDR3 amino acids: CASSQDPAGGNQETQYF. In DNA, the CDR3 is TGCGCCAGCAGCCAAGACCCAGCAGGGGGGAACCAAGAGACCCAGTACTTC.

This clone has only one observation. The CDR3 DNA reads as TGTGCCAGCAGCGCCCCAGGACAGGGTGTTCGAGAGACCCAGTACTTC. This translates into CASSAPGQGVRETQYF. The J gene is TRBJ2-5, the V gene TRBV9; 8 nucleotides match TRBD1. J lost 4 bases, V lost 3 bases, and 11 bases had no gene match. CDR1 and CDR2 from the germline V gene are SGDLS and YYNGEE. The CDR3 is made up of 16 amino acids.

The chain is built from TRBV4-1 and TRBJ1-4; TRBD1 aligns across 9 bases. Germline V lookup: CDR1 MGHRA, CDR2 YSYEKL. V lost 3 bases to trimming and J lost 8 bases; unmatched junction nucleotides: 7. The CDR3 sequence is 15 residues long. The CDR3 here is CASSHEPQGAEKLFF. The CDR3, as DNA: TGCGCCAGCAGCCATGAGCCACAGGGGGCAGAAAAACTGTTTTTT.

Here the CDR3 DNA reads TGTGCCAGCCGACCAGGGACAGGGTATGGCGAGCAGTACTTC. Its translation is CASRPGTGYGEQYF. The chain uses TRBV14 and TRBJ2-7; 9 bases match TRBD1. Germline CDR1 and CDR2: SGHDN and FVKESK. Trimming took 8 bases from V and 6 from J; bases not matched to a gene: 11. This CDR3 is 14 amino acids long.

The genes are TRBV10-3 and TRBJ1-1; tentative D call: TRBD1 (5 bases). With 4 bases removed from V and 3 bases from J, the gap between germline ends came to 9 bases. Germline assignment: CDR1 ENHRY and CDR2 SYGVKD. CDR3 size: 13 residues. The CDR3 region is CAISGTGDTEAFF. DNA for the CDR3: TGTGCCATCAGTGGTACAGGAGACACTGAAGCTTTCTTT.

The chain has TRBV5-4 and TRBJ2-6; a weak D match, TRBD2 (7 bases). Germline values: CDR1 SGHNT, CDR2 YYREEE (reference sequence). The CDR3 length is 18 residues. The germline V and J ends were trimmed by 2 bases and 1 base, with 16 bases remaining between them. CDR3 residues: CASSLGGGRISGANVLTF. CDR3 DNA: TGTGCCAGCAGCTTAGGGGGGGGACGGATTTCTGGGGCCAACGTCCTGACTTTC.

This chain uses TRBV18 with TRBJ2-7; 8 bases agree with TRBD2. V trimming: 5 bases; J trimming: 4 bases; junction bases outside the gene matches: 7. CDR1 is KGHSH, CDR2 LQKENI, per germline. This CDR3 has 14 amino acids. The CDR3 loop reads CASSSSAGEYEQYF. CDR3 coding DNA: TGTGCCAGCTCATCCTCAGCGGGAGAGTACGAGCAGTACTTC.

This chain joins TRBV6-1 and TRBJ1-5; 10 bases line up with TRBD1. Germline V gene data show CDR1 as MNHNS and CDR2 as SASEGT. The CDR3 runs 15 residues. J lost 7 bases, V lost 1 base, and 4 bases had no gene match. CDR3 nucleotide sequence: TGTGCCAGCAGTGAAGGACAGGGGGCGGAACAGCCCCAGCATTTT. Its protein product is CASSEGQGAEQPQHF.